One sample yielded the 12 T cell receptor beta chains listed below, sequenced in a study of blood T cell repertoires in COVID-19. Measured with immunoSEQ multiplex PCR; TCRdb has only the in-frame clones, and not every one. The sample lists about 83,000 clones, 85% to 90% occurring once. Sequencing input: peripheral blood. The origin of the receptors is a man aged 80 or over with active or convalescent COVID-19.

This clone has a single count. The CDR3 spells CASRLPGVQPQHF. CDR3 nucleotides: TGTGCCAGCAGGCTCCCGGGGGTTCAGCCCCAGCATTTT. V usage is TRBV28 and J usage is TRBJ1-5; a weak D match, TRBD1 (5 bases). The V gene lost 6 bases and the J gene lost 6 bases, with 12 bases spanning the gap. The germline gives CDR1 MDHEN, CDR2 SYDVKM. The CDR3 covers 13 residues.

This clone showed up just once. The genes are TRBV19 and TRBJ2-1; the D gene is possibly TRBD1 (5 bases). The germline V gene has CDR1 LNHDA and CDR2 SQIVND (reference sequence). V was shortened by 5 bases and J by 9 bases, with 14 bases between the two germline ends. This CDR3 is 13 amino acids long. The CDR3 bases are TGTGCCAGTAGTCCCCAACAGGTATCTGAGCAGTTCTTC. Protein: CASSPQQVSEQFF. The whole variable domain, remainder taken from reference TRBV19 and TRBJ2-1, is DGGITQSPKYLFRKEGQNVTLSCEQNLNHDAMYWYRQDPGQGLRLIYYSQIVNDFQKGDIAEGYSVSREKKESFPLTVTSAQKNPTAFYLCASSPQQVSEQFFGPGTRLTVL.

This clone was picked up a small number of times. This chain's CDR3 is CSVKVGQGTNYGYTF. DNA of the CDR3: TGCAGCGTTAAAGTCGGACAGGGGACTAACTATGGCTACACCTTC. V is TRBV29-1 and J is TRBJ1-2; the match to TRBD1 covers 9 bases. Germline values: CDR1 SQVTM, CDR2 ANQGSEA. The CDR3 has 15 residues. V lost 5 bases, J lost 0 bases, and 7 bases stayed unmatched.

This sequence joins TRBV3-1 (or the pseudogene TRBV3-2) and TRBJ2-3, with 13 bases matching TRBD2. This CDR3 has 17 residues. CDR1 and CDR2 (germline): LGHDT, YNNKEL (reference sequence). With 1 base clipped from V and 4 bases from J, the junction kept 5 bases outside the gene matches. CDR3 nucleotide sequence: TGTGCCAGCAGCCAAGGTACTAGCGGGAGGGCCTCAGATACGCAGTATTTT. Its translation is CASSQGTSGRASDTQYF.

V and J are TRBV10-2 and TRBJ1-4; TRBD1 might be the D (5 bases). V lost 3 bases to trimming and J lost 8 bases, with 16 bases between them. CDR1 is WSHSY and CDR2 is SAAADI in the germline V gene. The CDR3 is made up of 15 amino acids. CDR3 coding DNA: TGCGCCAGCAGTGAAACGGCCAGGGTAGGGGAAAAACTGTTTTTT. This sequence encodes CASSETARVGEKLFF.

The chain couples TRBV6-5 to TRBJ2-7; TRBD1 agrees at 10 bases. Losses at the gene ends were 4 bases for V and 3 bases for J; bases not matched to a gene: 6. Germline assignment: CDR1 MNHEY and CDR2 SVGAGI. The CDR3 loop spans 15 amino acids. CDR3 DNA: TGTGCCAGCAGTTCCCGGGACAGGGGCGACTACGAGCAGTACGTC. It is translated as CASSSRDRGDYEQYV.

The V and J genes are TRBV3-1 (or the pseudogene TRBV3-2) and TRBJ2-1; no clear D. CDR1 is LGHDT and CDR2 is YNNKEL in the germline V gene (reference sequence). Trimming pared 0 bases from V and 9 bases from J, leaving 6 bases between. The CDR3 has 12 residues. The CDR3 DNA sequence: TGTGCCAGCAGCCAAGACTCGTTTGAGCAGTTCTTC. It codes for CASSQDSFEQFF.

V and J are TRBV6-5 and TRBJ2-2, with no clear D. Between the trimmed V and J ends, which lost 6 bases and 4 bases, there was a span of 12 bases. Looked up from germline, CDR1 is MNHEY and CDR2 is SVGAGI. The CDR3 totals 14 residues. For the CDR3, the DNA is TGTGCCAGCAGCCGCCAGTGGAGCACCGGGGAGCTGTTTTTT. Translation: CASSRQWSTGELFF.

The J gene is TRBJ2-1, the V gene TRBV15; 7 nucleotides match TRBD1. The CDR3 covers 17 residues. V trimming: 1 base; J trimming: 5 bases; junction bases outside the gene matches: 11. The germline gives CDR1 LNHNV, CDR2 YYDKDF (reference sequence). In DNA, the CDR3 is TGTGCCACCAGCAGAGGATCAAAGACAGGGCAAAACAATGAGCAGTTCTTC. Translation gives CATSRGSKTGQNNEQFF.

This chain connects TRBV20-1 to TRBJ1-6; no clear D. V dropped 3 bases and J dropped 6 bases, with 12 bases sitting between them. There are 14 residues in the CDR3. Per germline, CDR1 DFQATT and CDR2 SNEGSKA (reference sequence). The CDR3 reads CSASSAFGNSPLHF. CDR3 sequence (DNA): TGCAGTGCTAGTTCTGCTTTCGGTAATTCACCCCTCCACTTT.

Remarks on this clone: Other DNA sequences of this sample code for an identical CDR3. The rearrangement uses TRBV7-2 and TRBJ2-2; a weak D match, TRBD2 (6 bases). The CDR3 sequence is 16 residues long. Trimming left V 0 bases short and J 4 bases short, with 12 bases between. The germline V gene encodes CDR1 SGHTA and CDR2 FQGNSA. The CDR3 sequence: CASSLASRDFTGELFF. The CDR3, as DNA: TGTGCCAGCAGCTTAGCGTCGCGGGATTTCACCGGGGAGCTGTTTTTT.

A few counts support this clone. The chain couples TRBV5-6 to TRBJ1-2, with 7 nucleotides matching TRBD1. Germline V lookup: CDR1 SGHDT, CDR2 YYEEEE. The junction had 9 bases not matched to a gene; V was cut back by 0 bases and J by 7 bases. This CDR3 contains 15 residues. Here the CDR3 DNA reads TGTGCCAGCAGCTTGGCCGTTGGAGGGGGCATTGGCTACACCTTC. Residues: CASSLAVGGGIGYTF.